The 21 T cell receptor beta chains presented below share a single source sample, sequenced in a study of shared T cell receptors in the human thymus. The method was immunoSEQ multiplex PCR; TCRdb's version includes in-frame clones alone and lacks a portion of them. Of hundreds of thousands of clones in the sample, 80% to 90% were seen once. These records were also assigned to another study, of human thymus T cells.

Specimen: thymocytes. Receptor source: a boy less than two years old with a congenital heart defect.

The CDR3: CASGQGYGYTF. The CDR3 region has the DNA TGTGCCAGCGGGCAGGGCTATGGCTACACCTTC. The chain combines TRBV6-1 with TRBJ1-2; D is perhaps TRBD1 (5 bases). Germline loops: CDR1 MNHNS, CDR2 SASEGT. The CDR3 runs 11 residues. V was pared by 8 bases and J by 4 bases, with 8 bases between.

The chain is built from TRBV11-1 and TRBJ1-2, with a weak D call TRBD1 (6 bases). Germline V gives CDR1 SGHAT, CDR2 FQDESV (reference sequence). CDR3 length: 15 residues. V was cut by 4 bases and J by 4 bases, with 16 bases left in between. The chain's CDR3 is CASSSPDSRSYGYTF. The CDR3 DNA follows: TGTGCCAGCAGCTCCCCGGACAGCCGGTCCTATGGCTACACCTTC.

The V and J genes are TRBV2 and TRBJ2-5; the match to TRBD2 covers 9 bases. V was clipped by 10 bases and J by 5 bases; unmatched bases: 8. The CDR3 is made up of 13 amino acids. Germline CDR1 is SNHLY and CDR2 is FYNNEI. CDR3 DNA sequence: TGTGCCACCCCCAGCGGGGGGAAGGAGACCCAGTACTTC. Its protein is CATPSGGKETQYF.

CDR3 coding DNA: TGTGCCACCAGCAGAGATGTGGCATTCTCTGGAAACACCATATATTTT. Translated, it gives CATSRDVAFSGNTIYF. J is TRBJ1-3 and V is TRBV15; D uncertain. CDR3 length: 16 amino acids. Germline lookup yields CDR1 LNHNV and CDR2 YYDKDF (reference sequence). The germline V and J ends were trimmed by 0 bases and 0 bases, with 9 bases remaining between them.

Details on this clone: One junction end does not reproduce the germline sequence, and a read error may be involved. The rearrangement uses TRBV4-3 and TRBJ2-4, with D possibly matching TRBD1 (6 bases). CDR3 size: 14 residues. From germline, CDR1 is LGHNA and CDR2 YSLEER. The CDR3 bases are TGCGCCAGCAGCCAAGCTGGGGGCAAAGACATTCAGTACTTC. This sequence encodes CASSQAGGKDIQYF.

The chain couples TRBV7-9 to TRBJ1-5; no firm D call. The CDR3 runs 12 residues. The germline CDR1 and CDR2 sequences are SEHNR and FQNEAQ (reference sequence). V was shortened by 5 bases and J by 8 bases, with 10 bases between the two germline ends. CDR3 protein: CASSLGKEPQHF. CDR3 coding DNA: TGTGCCAGCAGCCTCGGGAAGGAGCCCCAGCATTTT.

The V gene is TRBV27, the J gene TRBJ2-7; D is unclear. V gave up 2 bases and J gave up 3 bases, with 14 bases separating them. The CDR3 contains 15 residues. The germline CDR1 and CDR2 sequences are MNHEY and SMNVEV (reference sequence). The CDR3 region is CASSLGPAGIYEQYF. The CDR3 bases are TGTGCCAGCAGTTTAGGTCCAGCAGGTATCTACGAGCAGTACTTC.

V is TRBV7-2 and J is TRBJ1-5; maybe TRBD1 (6 bases). The V gene lost 5 bases and the J gene lost 3 bases, with 11 bases spanning the gap. CDR3 length: 14 amino acids. Germline V CDR1 and CDR2: SGHTA, FQGNSA. This CDR3 reads CASSLQGYNQPQHF. The CDR3, as DNA: TGTGCCAGCAGCCTTCAGGGGTACAATCAGCCCCAGCATTTT.

A note on this clone: Other DNA sequences in this specimen translate into the identical CDR3. The gene calls are TRBV29-1 and TRBJ2-3; 10 bases agree with TRBD1. Germline V gene lookup returns CDR1 SQVTM and CDR2 ANQGSEA. V trimming: 3 bases; J trimming: 6 bases; junction bases outside the gene matches: 9. The CDR3 is made up of 15 amino acids. This CDR3 is CSVEQGQGWWDTQYF. Written as DNA, the CDR3 is TGCAGCGTTGAGCAGGGACAGGGGTGGTGGGATACGCAGTATTTT.

The chain combines TRBV4-1 with TRBJ2-3, with a tentative D call TRBD2 (5 bases). CDR1 and CDR2 from the germline V gene are MGHRA and YSYEKL. This CDR3 region has 15 residues. With 0 bases removed from V and 5 bases from J, the gap between germline ends came to 12 bases. The CDR3 DNA follows: TGCGCCAGCAGCCAAGAGATCGAAGGGAGAGATACGCAGTATTTT. Its translation is CASSQEIEGRDTQYF.

The V gene is TRBV5-6, the J gene TRBJ2-2; unclear D gene. The CDR3 totals 14 residues. Germline lookup yields CDR1 SGHDT and CDR2 YYEEEE. Trimming left V 4 bases short and J 2 bases short, with 9 bases between. In nucleotides, the CDR3 is TGTGCCAGCAGCGTCGTGTTAAACACCGGGGAGCTGTTTTTT. Its translation is CASSVVLNTGELFF.

The V gene is TRBV10-1, the J gene TRBJ2-7; tentative D call: TRBD2 (6 bases). Deletions cut 4 bases from V and 1 base from J, with 23 bases between. This CDR3 has 18 residues. CDR1 and CDR2 from the germline V gene are WNHNN and SYGVQD (reference sequence). Here the CDR3 DNA reads TGCGCCAGCAGTGGATCCCGCGACCGGGACGGGGGTTCCTACGAGCAGTACTTC. It yields the protein CASSGSRDRDGGSYEQYF.

This chain's CDR3 is CASSFRLAVSTGELFF. The CDR3 DNA follows: TGTGCCAGCAGCTTCCGACTAGCGGTTAGCACCGGGGAGCTGTTTTTT. The rearrangement joins TRBV11-2 to TRBJ2-2; 9 positions agree with TRBD2. There are 16 residues in the CDR3. V lost 3 bases, J lost 4 bases, and 6 bases stayed unmatched. The germline gives CDR1 SGHAT, CDR2 FQNNGV.

This clone was seen a handful of times. The CDR3 sequence is CASSQELPPTGQANSPLHF. The CDR3 bases are TGCGCCAGCAGCCAAGAACTACCCCCCACCGGACAGGCCAATTCACCCCTCCACTTT. This rearrangement joins TRBV4-3 to TRBJ1-6; 7 bases map to TRBD1. Germline V gene lookup returns CDR1 LGHNA and CDR2 YSLEER. This CDR3 region has 19 residues. After removal of 0 bases from V and 7 bases from J, the junction contained 15 bases not matched to a gene.

V is TRBV30 and J is TRBJ2-3; 10 nucleotides align to TRBD2. There are 15 residues in the CDR3. The germline V gene has CDR1 GTSNPN and CDR2 SVGIG (reference sequence). The CDR3 sequence is CASETLAGSTDTQYF. CDR3 sequence (DNA): TGTGCTTCGGAAACACTAGCGGGGAGCACAGATACGCAGTATTTT.

J is TRBJ2-7 and V is TRBV4-1; 7 positions agree with TRBD1. From germline, CDR1 is MGHRA and CDR2 YSYEKL. The CDR3 extends over 15 amino acids. V lost 5 bases, J lost 1 base, and 8 bases stayed unmatched. The CDR3 bases are TGCGCCAGCAGCACGGGACAGTTGGATTCCTACGAGCAGTACTTC. Encoded protein: CASSTGQLDSYEQYF.

This chain links TRBV14 with TRBJ1-5; D perhaps matches TRBD1 (5 bases). This CDR3 comprises 14 residues. In germline, CDR1 is SGHDN, CDR2 FVKESK. The V gene lost 1 base and the J gene lost 5 bases, with 9 bases spanning the gap. CDR3 loop: CASSQGQGDQPQHF. As DNA, the CDR3 is TGTGCCAGCAGCCAAGGGCAGGGCGATCAGCCCCAGCATTTT.

The chain joins TRBV14 to TRBJ2-1; 10 nucleotides match TRBD1. In germline, CDR1 is SGHDN, CDR2 FVKESK. The CDR3 covers 16 residues. The V segment lost 3 bases and the J segment 6 bases; nucleotides outside the gene matches: 8. The CDR3 region has the DNA TGTGCCAGCAGCCAGGGACGGGACAGGGGCGGCAATGAGCAGTTCTTC. Protein: CASSQGRDRGGNEQFF. Full variable domain (missing parts from reference TRBV14 and TRBJ2-1): EAGVTQFPSHSVIEKGQTVTLRCDPISGHDNLYWYRRVMGKEIKFLLHFVKESKQDESGMPNNRFLAERTGGTYSTLKVQPAELEDSGVYFCASSQGRDRGGNEQFFGPGTRLTVL.

This chain uses TRBV19 with TRBJ2-3, with 9 bases fitting TRBD1. The CDR3 totals 17 residues. Germline-derived CDR1 and CDR2 are LNHDA and SQIVND (reference sequence). J lost 4 bases, V lost 1 base, and 9 bases had no gene match. For the CDR3, the DNA is TGTGCCAGTAGTATAGCCCGGACAGGGGCGACTCCAGATACGCAGTATTTT. Amino acid sequence: CASSIARTGATPDTQYF. Supplemented by reference TRBV19 and TRBJ2-3, the full variable domain reads DGGITQSPKYLFRKEGQNVTLSCEQNLNHDAMYWYRQDPGQGLRLIYYSQIVNDFQKGDIAEGYSVSREKKESFPLTVTSAQKNPTAFYLCASSIARTGATPDTQYFGPGTRLTVL.

V and J are TRBV28 and TRBJ1-4, with 7 bases matching TRBD1. The CDR3 length is 14 residues. The trim removed 5 bases at V and 7 bases at J, leaving 7 bases unmatched. CDR1 and CDR2 (germline): MDHEN, SYDVKM. CDR3 sequence reads: CASSQQGSGEKLFF. The CDR3, as DNA: TGTGCCAGCAGTCAACAGGGGTCGGGTGAAAAACTGTTTTTT.

V is TRBV5-1 and J is TRBJ2-6, with 9 bases lining up with TRBD1. CDR1 and CDR2 (germline): SGHRS, YFSETQ. The V and J ends lost 1 base and 2 bases, in that order; junction bases with no gene match: 16. The CDR3 extends over 21 amino acids. Written as DNA, the CDR3 is TGCGCCAGCAGCTTGTCTGGGGAGGTGGACAGGGGAATAACTGGGGCCAACGTCCTGACTTTC. Protein: CASSLSGEVDRGITGANVLTF.